The clone carrying this T cell receptor (beta chain) has a handful of counts. The sample comes from a study of tumor-infiltrating lymphocytes in primary liver carcinoma. At the level of the study: Roughly 3.5 to 7.5 million productive TCRbeta reads were obtained per sample, with similar numbers across tissue types.

This CDR3 has 14 residues. CDR1 and CDR2 (germline): SNHLY, FYNNEI. With 6 bases clipped from V and 6 bases from J, the junction kept 3 bases outside the gene matches. Bulk tissue was left unsorted, and RNA and DNA were co-extracted from 20-30 mg of it. Patients carried chronic HBV infection without prior treatment. Using a constant-region primer together with ProtoScript II reverse transcriptase, TCR beta cDNA was made from about 500 ng of total RNA. ARM-PCR was slightly modified, and three nested multiplex PCR rounds with it gave rise to the TCR beta libraries. The first two PCR rounds used TRBV1-TRBV30 forward primers with a C-beta reverse primer, 9 to 11 cycles each. TCRdb processed the multiplex PCR reads anew with MiXCR; each CDR3 protein has one entry. The sample lists more than 100,000 distinct CDR3 sequences; around 65% were seen once.

The TCR originated in a woman aged 55-69 years with primary liver carcinoma and hepatitis B virus infection. Sequenced input: tumor-adjacent normal liver tissue. V gene TRBV2 combines with J gene TRBJ2-1, with 12 nucleotides matching TRBD2. CDR3: CASSGTSGPNEQFF. The CDR3, as DNA: TGTGCCAGCAGCGGGACTAGCGGGCCCAATGAGCAGTTCTTC. Supplemented by reference TRBV2 and TRBJ2-1, the full variable domain reads EPEVTQTPSHQVTQMGQEVILRCVPISNHLYFYWYRQILGQKVEFLVSFYNNEISEKSEIFDDQFSVERPDGSNFTLKIRSTKLEDSAMYFCASSGTSGPNEQFFGPGTRLTVL.